Below are 21 T cell receptor beta chains sequenced from a single sample in a study of T cell clones after liver transplantation. The repertoire was sequenced with immunoSEQ multiplex PCR; TCRdb's copy has only in-frame clones and lacks some. The table has about 80,000 clones, 70% to 85% seen once. Sequenced material: CD4+ T cells from blood, taken 46 months after liver transplant. The receptor set was obtained from a human patient who received a liver transplant. Some T cells here may be from the graft donor.

The chain uses TRBV6-1 and TRBJ2-7, with 9 bases lining up with TRBD1. The CDR3 has 16 residues. Trimming removed 4 bases from V and 5 bases from J; junction bases left unmatched: 12. Germline assignment: CDR1 MNHNS and CDR2 SASEGT. CDR3 nucleotides: TGTGCCAGCAGTGGGTTAACAGGGGGCGCTGGGGACGAGCAGTACTTC. As protein: CASSGLTGGAGDEQYF.

This clone appeared a single time. Because the CDR3's place on the DNA is in doubt, the DNA is left out and the CDR3 is given as listed by TCRdb. The J gene is TRBJ2-5, the V gene TRBV5-4. The CDR3 is 14 amino acids long, termini counted. Per germline, CDR1 SGHNT and CDR2 YYREEE (reference sequence). The CDR3 sequence is CASSFWRGEETQYF.

The chain has TRBV19 and TRBJ1-2; D call uncertain. The length of the CDR3 is 13 residues. Germline values: CDR1 LNHDA, CDR2 SQIVND (reference sequence). V lost 3 bases and J lost 3, with 8 bases in between. In nucleotides, the CDR3 is TGTGCCAGTAGTATCGACAAGGACTATGGCTACACCTTC. It yields the protein CASSIDKDYGYTF. Full variable domain (missing parts from reference TRBV19 and TRBJ1-2): DGGITQSPKYLFRKEGQNVTLSCEQNLNHDAMYWYRQDPGQGLRLIYYSQIVNDFQKGDIAEGYSVSREKKESFPLTVTSAQKNPTAFYLCASSIDKDYGYTFGSGTRLTVV.

The genes are TRBV5-1 and TRBJ1-2, with 10 bases fitting TRBD1. Germline V lookup: CDR1 SGHRS, CDR2 YFSETQ. This CDR3 spans 14 amino acids. Losses at the gene ends were 7 bases for V and 6 bases for J; bases not matched to a gene: 9. CDR3 in DNA: TGCGCCAGCTCGTCCGGGACAGGGGATCATGGCTACACCTTC. Amino acids: CASSSGTGDHGYTF.

The chain uses TRBV7-2 and TRBJ1-5, with D possibly TRBD1 on 6 matching bases. The germline gives CDR1 SGHTA, CDR2 FQGNSA. The V end lost 7 bases, the J end lost 5 bases, and 12 bases lay between the germline ends. The CDR3 is 13 residues long. CDR3 sequence reads: CASTTGLDQPQHF. For the CDR3, the DNA is TGTGCCAGCACTACAGGGTTGGATCAGCCCCAGCATTTT.

CDR3 bases: TGTGCCTGGAGTGTACGGGGCAGGGGTAAGTTGTTTACCGGGGAGCTGTTTTTT. As protein: CAWSVRGRGKLFTGELFF. V and J are TRBV30 and TRBJ2-2, with D possibly matching TRBD1 (6 bases). Germline V lookup: CDR1 GTSNPN, CDR2 SVGIG (reference sequence). V was clipped by 0 bases and J by 5 bases, with 22 bases between them. The CDR3 is 18 amino acids.

The J gene is TRBJ1-2, the V gene TRBV18, with D uncertain. The V gene lost 3 bases and the J gene lost 0 bases, with 8 bases spanning the gap. CDR3 length: 14 amino acids. CDR1 KGHSH and CDR2 LQKENI come from the germline V gene. CDR3 protein: CASSPQEANYGYTF. CDR3 nucleotide sequence: TGTGCCAGCTCACCCCAGGAAGCTAACTATGGCTACACCTTC. The whole variable domain, filled in from reference TRBV18 and TRBJ1-2, reads NAGVMQNPRHLVRRRGQEARLRCSPMKGHSHVYWYRQLPEEGLKFMVYLQKENIIDESGMPKERFSAEFPKEGPSILRIQQVVRGDSAAYFCASSPQEANYGYTFGSGTRLTVV.

The V call is TRBV5-1, the J call TRBJ1-2, with no clear D. Between the trimmed V and J ends, which lost 3 bases and 6 bases, there was a span of 18 bases. The CDR3 extends over 15 amino acids. Germline V CDR1 and CDR2: SGHRS, YFSETQ. CDR3 nucleotide sequence: TGCGCCAGCAGCTGGATCCCGTCGGGAGGAGATGGCTACACCTTC. The encoded protein is CASSWIPSGGDGYTF.

The CDR3 is CASSHREYEQYF. The CDR3 DNA follows: TGTGCCAGCAGTCACAGGGAGTACGAGCAGTACTTC. V is TRBV2 and J is TRBJ2-7; a weak D match, TRBD1 (6 bases). This CDR3 region has 12 residues. V lost 5 bases and J lost 4, with 9 bases in between. CDR1 and CDR2 from the germline V gene are SNHLY and FYNNEI.

J is TRBJ2-3 and V is TRBV27; maybe TRBD1 (6 bases). Germline values: CDR1 MNHEY, CDR2 SMNVEV (reference sequence). Trimming took 4 bases from V and 5 from J, leaving 16 bases between them. The CDR3 has 15 residues. The CDR3 is CASSSRDMGRDTQYF. Here the CDR3 DNA reads TGTGCCAGCAGTTCCCGGGACATGGGCCGAGATACGCAGTATTTT.

The V and J genes are TRBV6-1 and TRBJ1-2; D remains ambiguous. Germline V lookup: CDR1 MNHNS, CDR2 SASEGT. CDR3 length: 13 amino acids. Trimming stripped 3 bases from V and 8 bases from J, with 13 bases between. The CDR3 coding sequence is TGTGCCAGCAGTGAGTTGGCCCCTCGGGGCTACACCTTC. It codes for CASSELAPRGYTF.

The CDR3 DNA sequence: TGCGCCAGCAGCCAAGATATCCGGTTAGAGGAGTACTTC. This translates into CASSQDIRLEEYF. This chain joins TRBV4-3 and TRBJ2-7; D ambiguous. The CDR3 totals 13 residues. CDR1 and CDR2 (germline): LGHNA, YSLEER. Trimming took 0 bases from V and 11 from J, leaving 14 bases between them.

The CDR3 is CASSQREYMETQYF. The CDR3 nucleotides are TGTGCCAGCAGCCAGCGGGAGTACATGGAGACCCAGTACTTC. The V call is TRBV6-6, the J call TRBJ2-5; TRBD2 matches at 8 bases. CDR3 size: 14 residues. The V gene end was trimmed by 6 bases and the J gene end by 5 bases; junction bases not matched to a gene: 8. The germline V gene has CDR1 MNHNY and CDR2 SVGAGI (reference sequence).

The chain employs TRBV6-1 and TRBJ2-1; possible D gene TRBD2, 5 bases. The CDR3 is made up of 13 amino acids. The germline CDR1 and CDR2 sequences are MNHNS and SASEGT. Between the trimmed V and J ends, which lost 6 bases and 9 bases, there was a span of 15 bases. CDR3 nucleotide sequence: TGTGCCAGCAGGGACGGTCGGGCGGGTGAGCAGTTCTTC. It encodes CASRDGRAGEQFF.

V usage is TRBV29-1 and J usage is TRBJ2-1; 8 bases are a match to TRBD2. The J segment lost 9 bases and the V segment lost 3 bases, leaving 7 bases of the junction unmatched. Germline lookup yields CDR1 SQVTM and CDR2 ANQGSEA. The CDR3 has 13 residues. In nucleotides, the CDR3 is TGCAGCGTTGATCAATGGGCGGGAGGTGAGCAGTTCTTC. It encodes CSVDQWAGGEQFF.

J is TRBJ2-7 and V is TRBV6-5; TRBD2 is a possible D gene (5 bases). Germline values: CDR1 MNHEY, CDR2 SVGAGI. This CDR3 spans 13 amino acids. Trimming pared 4 bases from V and 3 bases from J, leaving 10 bases between. DNA for the CDR3: TGTGCCAGCAGTTCCGGACTTAACTACGAGCAGTACTTC. Its protein product is CASSSGLNYEQYF.

V and J are TRBV28 and TRBJ1-1; D may be TRBD1 (5 bases). Per germline, CDR1 MDHEN and CDR2 SYDVKM. The CDR3 has 13 residues. The V end lost 2 bases, the J end lost 13 bases, and 17 bases lay between the germline ends. The CDR3 sequence is CASSLMAGSQNFF. The DNA for the CDR3 is TGTGCCAGCAGTTTAATGGCAGGGTCGCAAAATTTCTTT.

The gene calls are TRBV7-3 and TRBJ2-3, with D possibly TRBD2 on 5 matching bases. Germline V gene sequence: CDR1 SGHTA, CDR2 FQGTGA. With 4 bases removed from V and 3 bases from J, the gap between germline ends came to 14 bases. This CDR3 is built from 15 residues. The CDR3 region has the DNA TGTGCCAGCAGCTCCGGGGTCTCTGGTACAGATACGCAGTATTTT. This sequence encodes CASSSGVSGTDTQYF.

The gene calls are TRBV5-4 and TRBJ2-7, with 10 bases that match TRBD2. Trimming cost V 3 bases and J 3 bases; bases outside gene matches: 9. Germline values: CDR1 SGHNT, CDR2 YYREEE (reference sequence). This CDR3 is 16 amino acids long. Here the CDR3 DNA reads TGTGCCAGCAGCTACGGACTAGCGGAGGGCATCTACGAGCAGTACTTC. Protein: CASSYGLAEGIYEQYF.

This clone was picked up one time. J is TRBJ2-7 and V is TRBV19, with TRBD1 matching over 7 bases. The trim removed 2 bases at V and 3 bases at J, leaving 4 bases unmatched. The CDR3 sequence is 14 residues long. Per the germline V gene, CDR1 is LNHDA and CDR2 is SQIVND (reference sequence). CDR3 in DNA: TGTGCCAGTAGTATACGGGCAGGGGGCTACGAGCAGTACTTC. Its protein product is CASSIRAGGYEQYF.

This clone was observed a handful of times. The chain couples TRBV19 to TRBJ2-2; a possible D gene is TRBD1 (5 bases). Germline V gene sequence: CDR1 LNHDA, CDR2 SQIVND (reference sequence). V lost 6 bases and J lost 1, with 18 bases in between. This CDR3 is 17 amino acids long. The CDR3 loop is CASRGRGVPWNTGELFF. CDR3 DNA: TGTGCCAGTAGGGGGCGTGGGGTGCCATGGAACACCGGGGAGCTGTTTTTT. Complete variable domain (other parts from reference TRBV19 and TRBJ2-2): DGGITQSPKYLFRKEGQNVTLSCEQNLNHDAMYWYRQDPGQGLRLIYYSQIVNDFQKGDIAEGYSVSREKKESFPLTVTSAQKNPTAFYLCASRGRGVPWNTGELFFGEGSRLTVL.